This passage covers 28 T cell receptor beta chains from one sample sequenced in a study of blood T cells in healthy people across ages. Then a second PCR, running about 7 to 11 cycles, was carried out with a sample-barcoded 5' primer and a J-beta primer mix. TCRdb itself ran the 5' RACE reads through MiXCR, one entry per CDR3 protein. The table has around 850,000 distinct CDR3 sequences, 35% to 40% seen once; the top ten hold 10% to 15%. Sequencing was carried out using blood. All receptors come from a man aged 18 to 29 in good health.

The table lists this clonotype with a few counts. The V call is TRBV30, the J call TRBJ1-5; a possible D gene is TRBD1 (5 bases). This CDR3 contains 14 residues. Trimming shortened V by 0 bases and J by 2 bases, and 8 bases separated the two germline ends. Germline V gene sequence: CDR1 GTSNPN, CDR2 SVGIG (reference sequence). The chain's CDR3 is CAWSVGGGNQPQHF. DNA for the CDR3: TGTGCCTGGAGTGTGGGGGGGGGCAATCAGCCCCAGCATTTT.

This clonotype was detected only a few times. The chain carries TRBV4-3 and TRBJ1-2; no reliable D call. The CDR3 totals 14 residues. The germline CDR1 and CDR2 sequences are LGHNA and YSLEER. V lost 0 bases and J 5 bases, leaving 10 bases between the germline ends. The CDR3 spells CASSQDLWQYGYTF. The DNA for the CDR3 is TGCGCCAGCAGCCAAGATTTGTGGCAGTATGGCTACACCTTC.

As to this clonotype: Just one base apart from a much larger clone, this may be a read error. The CDR3 nucleotides read TGCAGTGCTAGTCACACAAGGGTCAGCAATCAGCCCCAGCATTTT. It specifies CSASHTRVSNQPQHF. The chain uses TRBV20-1 and TRBJ1-5, with D unresolved. This CDR3 is 15 amino acids long. The V and J ends lost 3 bases and 1 base respectively, with 13 bases between them. Germline V gene sequence: CDR1 DFQATT, CDR2 SNEGSKA (reference sequence).

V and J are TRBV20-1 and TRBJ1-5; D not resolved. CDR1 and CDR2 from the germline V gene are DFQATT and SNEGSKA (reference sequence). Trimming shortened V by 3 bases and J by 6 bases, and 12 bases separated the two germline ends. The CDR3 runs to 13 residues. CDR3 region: CSASGGVTQPQHF. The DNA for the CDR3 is TGCAGTGCTAGTGGCGGGGTTACTCAGCCCCAGCATTTT.

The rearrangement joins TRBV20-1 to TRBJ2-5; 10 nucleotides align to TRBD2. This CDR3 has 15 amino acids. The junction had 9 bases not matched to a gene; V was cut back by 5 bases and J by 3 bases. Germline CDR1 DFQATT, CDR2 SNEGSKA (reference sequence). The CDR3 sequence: CSAGGASGGKETQYF. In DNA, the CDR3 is TGCAGTGCTGGAGGTGCTAGCGGGGGTAAAGAGACCCAGTACTTC.

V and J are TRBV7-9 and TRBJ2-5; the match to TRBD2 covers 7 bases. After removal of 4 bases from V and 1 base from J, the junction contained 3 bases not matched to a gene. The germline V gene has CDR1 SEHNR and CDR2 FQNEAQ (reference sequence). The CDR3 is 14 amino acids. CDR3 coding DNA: TGTGCCAGCAGCTCCAGACTAGCCCAAGAGACCCAGTACTTC. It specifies CASSSRLAQETQYF.

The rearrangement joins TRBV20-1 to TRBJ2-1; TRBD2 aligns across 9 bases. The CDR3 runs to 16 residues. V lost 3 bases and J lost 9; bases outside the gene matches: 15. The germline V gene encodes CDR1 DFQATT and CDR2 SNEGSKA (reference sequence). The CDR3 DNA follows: TGCAGTGCTAGTTCCCCCCAGCGGGGGGCTGTCGGTGAGCAGTTCTTC. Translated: CSASSPQRGAVGEQFF.

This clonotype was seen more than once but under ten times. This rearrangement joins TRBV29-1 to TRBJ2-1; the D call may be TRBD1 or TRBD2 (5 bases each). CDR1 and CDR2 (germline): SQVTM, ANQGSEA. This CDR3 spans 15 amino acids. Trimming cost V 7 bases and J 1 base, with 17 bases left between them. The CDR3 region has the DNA TGCAGCGGCCGGCGAGCAGGGAGTTCCTACAATGAGCAGTTCTTC. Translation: CSGRRAGSSYNEQFF.

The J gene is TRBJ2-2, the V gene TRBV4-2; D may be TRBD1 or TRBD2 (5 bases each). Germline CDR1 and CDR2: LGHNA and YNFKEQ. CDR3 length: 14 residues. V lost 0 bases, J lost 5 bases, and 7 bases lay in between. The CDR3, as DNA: TGTGCCAGCAGCCAAGATGAGGGGACCGGGGAGCTGTTTTTT. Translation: CASSQDEGTGELFF.

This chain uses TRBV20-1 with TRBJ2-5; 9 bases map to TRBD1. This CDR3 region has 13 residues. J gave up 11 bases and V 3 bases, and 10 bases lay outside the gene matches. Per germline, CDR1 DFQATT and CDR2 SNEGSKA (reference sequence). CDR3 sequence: CSASLDRGVEQYF. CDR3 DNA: TGCAGTGCTAGTCTAGACAGGGGGGTAGAGCAGTACTTC.

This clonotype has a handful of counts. The DNA of the CDR3 is TGTGCCAGCAGTTTGCGGAACATTGGCTACACCTTC. It specifies CASSLRNIGYTF. This chain links TRBV28 with TRBJ1-2; D remains unclear. CDR1 is MDHEN, CDR2 SYDVKM, per germline. Deletions cut 3 bases from V and 7 bases from J, with 9 bases between. The CDR3 is 12 residues long.

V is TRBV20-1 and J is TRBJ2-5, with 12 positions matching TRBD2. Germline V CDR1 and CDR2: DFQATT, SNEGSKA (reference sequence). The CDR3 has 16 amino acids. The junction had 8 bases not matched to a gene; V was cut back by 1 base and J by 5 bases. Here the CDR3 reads CSARGKKLAGGETQYF. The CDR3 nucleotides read TGCAGTGCTAGAGGAAAGAAACTAGCGGGGGGCGAGACCCAGTACTTC.

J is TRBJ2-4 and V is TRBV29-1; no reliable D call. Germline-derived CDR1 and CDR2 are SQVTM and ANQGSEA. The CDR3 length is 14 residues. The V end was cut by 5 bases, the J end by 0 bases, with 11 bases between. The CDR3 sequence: CSVREALAKNIQYF. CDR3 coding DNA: TGCAGCGTTAGGGAAGCTTTAGCCAAAAACATTCAGTACTTC.

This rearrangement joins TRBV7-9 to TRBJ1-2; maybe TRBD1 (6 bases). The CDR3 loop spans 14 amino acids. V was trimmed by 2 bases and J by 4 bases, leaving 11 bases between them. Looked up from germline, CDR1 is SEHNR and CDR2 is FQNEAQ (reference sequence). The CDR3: CASSLIGQIYGYTF. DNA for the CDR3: TGTGCCAGCAGCTTAATTGGACAGATCTATGGCTACACCTTC. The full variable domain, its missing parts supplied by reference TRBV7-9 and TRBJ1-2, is DTGVSQNPRHKITKRGQNVTFRCDPISEHNRLYWYRQTLGQGPEFLTYFQNEAQLEKSRLLSDRFSAERPKGSFSTLEIQRTEQGDSAMYLCASSLIGQIYGYTFGSGTRLTVV.

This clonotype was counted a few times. CDR3 sequence: CASSFSSISASHLYQPQHF. As DNA, the CDR3 is TGTGCCAGCAGCTTTAGTTCGATTTCGGCCTCCCACCTCTATCAGCCCCAGCATTTT. The gene calls are TRBV7-8 and TRBJ1-5; no firm D call. The CDR3 runs 19 residues. V gave up 3 bases and J gave up 5 bases, with 26 bases separating them. Germline V gives CDR1 SGHVS, CDR2 FQNEAQ.

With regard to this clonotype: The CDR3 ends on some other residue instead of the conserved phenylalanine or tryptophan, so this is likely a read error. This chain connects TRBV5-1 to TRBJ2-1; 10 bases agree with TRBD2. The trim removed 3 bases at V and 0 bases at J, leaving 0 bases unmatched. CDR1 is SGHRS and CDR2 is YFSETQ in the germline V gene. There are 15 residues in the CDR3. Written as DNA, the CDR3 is TGCGCCAGCAGCTCTAGCGGGGGCTCCTACAATGAGCAGTTCATC. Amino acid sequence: CASSSSGGSYNEQFI.

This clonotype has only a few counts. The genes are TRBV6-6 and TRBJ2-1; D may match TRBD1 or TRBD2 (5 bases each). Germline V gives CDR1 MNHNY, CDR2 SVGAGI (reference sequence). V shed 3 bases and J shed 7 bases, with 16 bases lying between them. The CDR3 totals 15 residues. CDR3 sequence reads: CASSYDGGRSNEQFF. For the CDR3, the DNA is TGTGCCAGCAGTTATGATGGGGGTCGGTCGAATGAGCAGTTCTTC.

The CDR3 loop is CASSLVPLTENYGYTF. CDR3 sequence (DNA): TGCGCCAGCAGCTTGGTCCCCCTGACAGAGAACTATGGCTACACCTTC. This chain links TRBV5-1 with TRBJ1-2; TRBD1 is a possible D gene (5 bases). Trimming cost V 0 bases and J 2 bases, with 14 bases left between them. Germline values: CDR1 SGHRS, CDR2 YFSETQ. CDR3 length: 16 amino acids.

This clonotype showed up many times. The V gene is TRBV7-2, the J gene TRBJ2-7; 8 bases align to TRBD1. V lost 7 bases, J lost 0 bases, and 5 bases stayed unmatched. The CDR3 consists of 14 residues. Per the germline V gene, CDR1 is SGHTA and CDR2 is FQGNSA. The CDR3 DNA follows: TGTGCCAGCAAATCGACAGGGGCCTCCTACGAGCAGTACTTC. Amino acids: CASKSTGASYEQYF.

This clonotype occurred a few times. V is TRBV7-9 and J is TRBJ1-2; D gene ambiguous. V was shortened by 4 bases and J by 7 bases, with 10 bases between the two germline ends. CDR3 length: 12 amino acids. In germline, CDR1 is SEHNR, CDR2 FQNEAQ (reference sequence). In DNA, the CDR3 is TGTGCCAGCAGCTCACCTCGGGGTGGCTACACCTTC. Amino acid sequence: CASSSPRGGYTF.

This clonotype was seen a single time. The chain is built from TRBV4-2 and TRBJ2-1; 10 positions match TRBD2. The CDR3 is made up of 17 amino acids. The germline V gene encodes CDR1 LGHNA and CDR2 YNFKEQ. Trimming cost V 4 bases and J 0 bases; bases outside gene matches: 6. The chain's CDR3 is CASSPHSGGASYNEQFF. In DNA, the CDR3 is TGTGCCAGCAGCCCTCACAGCGGGGGGGCCTCCTACAATGAGCAGTTCTTC.

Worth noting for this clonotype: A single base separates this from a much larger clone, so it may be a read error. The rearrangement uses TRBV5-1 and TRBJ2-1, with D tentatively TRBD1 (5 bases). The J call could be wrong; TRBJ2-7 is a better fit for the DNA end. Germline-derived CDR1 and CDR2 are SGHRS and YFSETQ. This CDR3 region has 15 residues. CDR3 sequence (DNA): TGCGCCAGCAGCTCCCCCGACAGAAACTACAATGAGCAGTACTTC. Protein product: CASSSPDRNYNEQYF.

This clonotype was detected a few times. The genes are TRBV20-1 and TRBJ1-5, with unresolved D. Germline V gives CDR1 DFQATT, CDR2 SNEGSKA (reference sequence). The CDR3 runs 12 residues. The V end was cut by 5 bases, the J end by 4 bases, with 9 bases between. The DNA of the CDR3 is TGCAGTGCTGGAATTGGGAATCAGCCCCAGCATTTT. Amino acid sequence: CSAGIGNQPQHF.

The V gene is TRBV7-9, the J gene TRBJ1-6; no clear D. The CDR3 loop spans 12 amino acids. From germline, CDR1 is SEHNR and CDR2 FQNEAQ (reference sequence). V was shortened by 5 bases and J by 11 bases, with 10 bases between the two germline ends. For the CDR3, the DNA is TGTGCCAGCAGCCCCCAGGAGGCACCCCTCCACTTT. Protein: CASSPQEAPLHF.

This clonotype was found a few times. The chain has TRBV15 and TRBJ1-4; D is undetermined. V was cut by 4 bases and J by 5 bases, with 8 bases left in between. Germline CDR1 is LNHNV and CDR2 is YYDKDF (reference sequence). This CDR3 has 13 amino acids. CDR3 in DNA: TGTGCCACCAGCACCAAGCCGAATGAAAAACTGTTTTTT. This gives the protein CATSTKPNEKLFF.

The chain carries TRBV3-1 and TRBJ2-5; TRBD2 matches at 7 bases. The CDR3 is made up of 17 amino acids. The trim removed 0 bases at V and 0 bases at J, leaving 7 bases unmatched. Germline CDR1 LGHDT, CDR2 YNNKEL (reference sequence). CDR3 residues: CASSQDRYSGDQETQYF. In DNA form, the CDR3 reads TGTGCCAGCAGCCAAGATAGATACAGCGGGGACCAAGAGACCCAGTACTTC.

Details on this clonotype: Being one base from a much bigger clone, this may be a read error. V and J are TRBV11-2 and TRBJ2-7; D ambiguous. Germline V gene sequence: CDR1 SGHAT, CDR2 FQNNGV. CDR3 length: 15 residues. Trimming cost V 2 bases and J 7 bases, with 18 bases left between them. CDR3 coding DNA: TGTGCCAGCAGCTTATCGGCGAGCTCCTACAATGAGCAGTACTTC. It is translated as CASSLSASSYNEQYF.

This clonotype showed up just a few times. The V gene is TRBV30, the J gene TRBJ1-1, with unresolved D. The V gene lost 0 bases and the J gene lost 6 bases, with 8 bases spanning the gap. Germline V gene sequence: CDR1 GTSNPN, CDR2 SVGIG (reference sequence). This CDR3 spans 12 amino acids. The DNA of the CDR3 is TGTGCCTGGAGTGTACGGGCAGCTGAAGCTTTCTTT. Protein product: CAWSVRAAEAFF.